This section outlines one T cell receptor (beta chain) sequence together with its context. Many counts were recorded for this clonotype. No antigen is known for it. It has no much larger one-base neighbor in the sample; base qualities were not kept. The sample comes from a study of CD8+CD57+ T cells in acquired aplastic anemia (dated 2018 in TCRdb). Regarding the complete study: Extracted DNA from sorted CD4+ and CD8+ cells averaged approximately 3.4 ug, ranging from roughly 0.19 to 27.4 ug. CD8+CD57+ expansion was defined as a frequency above the mean frequency observed in healthy subjects.

The patients picked for sequencing were ones in whom flow cytometry had shown an expansion of CD8+CD57+ cells. Every patient had severe acquired aplastic anemia, diagnosed using the International Study of Aplastic Anemia and Agranulocytosis and Camitta criteria. At the time blood was sampled, none of the patients had received any therapy. In this study, sorted CD4+ and CD8+ T cells from the blood of healthy subjects and of severe aplastic anemia patients had their TCR repertoires deep-sequenced. In the USA, patient enrollment took place under clinicaltrials.gov protocols 00001620, 01623167, 00001397, 00071045, 00081523 and 00961064. Ficoll-Paque density gradient centrifugation was used to isolate peripheral blood mononuclear cells. Before DNA extraction, CD4+ and CD8+ T cells were sorted with FACS or magnetic beads. Genomic DNA was used as template for profiling of TCR beta VDJ combinations and CDR3 sequences. An Illumina HiSeq 2000 was the platform used for TCR repertoire sequencing. The authors' pipeline ran thus. TRBV/TRBJ rearrangement plots, CDR3 size and DJ length profiles, and Simpson's diversity index were used to assess repertoires. The most abundant DNA sequence in the deep sequencing data was defined as the immunodominant clone. CDR3 amino acid sequences were screened for sharing across subjects and compared with published repertoires and the VDJdb database. The public reads were run again by TCRdb, first through fastp at Q25 and then through MiXCR, and only productive beta chains were kept. Each entry merges the rows of one CDR3 protein and shows their most common DNA and genes. The V and J calls and clone size are TCRdb's, not the authors'. Here the sample has 120,000 or so distinct CDR3 sequences; approximately 36% occur a single time. The top ten clones comprise over 2% of the sample.

The paper as a whole reports these results and caveats: Roughly 30 CD8+ CDR3 sequences were found to be shared between patients and controls, but these sequences appeared to be highly expressed in patients and within the immunodominant clones of the patients. CD8+ Simpson's diversity did not differ significantly between patients and healthy controls (P=0.060).

For CDR1 and CDR2, the germline V gene (reference sequence) lists SGHAT and FQDESV. The CDR3 measures 16 amino acids from cysteine to phenylalanine. The only DNA kept is the CDR3, 48 bases in frame from the first base. Here V drops 4 bases and J drops 2 bases, and the junction holds 3 bases not matched to any gene. The clonotype comes from a human donor with aplastic anemia. The V and J genes are TRBV11-1 and TRBJ2-6; 9 nucleotides in the junction match TRBD1. The sample consisted of sorted CD4+, CD8+, or CD8+CD57+ T cells (not recorded which) from PBMCs. The DNA sequence follows: TGTGCCAGCAGCTCCCGGGACAGGGCTGGGGCCAACGTCCTGACTTTC. Translated, it gives CASSSRDRAGANVLTF.